There are a few counts of the clone carrying this T cell receptor (delta chain). TCRdb reanalysed the reads via CATT. The data show approximately 12,000 delta-chain clones, roughly 8.5% seen once. This specimen belongs to a study of gamma-delta chains in newborns, infants, children. Overall study: Microbial exposure reportedly drives polyclonal innate γδ T cell expansion after birth.

The clonotype originates from a child who was a newborn, infant or young child, either healthy, febrile or measles-vaccinated (not recorded which). The sample taken for sequencing was blood.

The CDR3 region has the DNA TGTGCCTGTGACACCGTTGGTGGGGGATACGCAGGGGACACCGATAAACTCATCTTT. This sequence encodes CACDTVGGGYAGDTDKLIF. The chain has TRDV2 and TRDJ1; 11 nucleotides agree with TRDD3. CDR1 GEAIGNYY and CDR2 EKD come from the germline V gene. The CDR3 covers 19 residues. V was clipped by 0 bases and J by 0 bases; unmatched bases: 11.